This section outlines one T cell receptor beta chain sequence together with its context. Only in-frame clones appear in the TCRdb table, and some are missing; sequencing was by immunoSEQ multiplex PCR. The repertoire holds about 50,000 clones, over 80% seen once, with 0.6% to 0.85% in the top ten. The CDR3 length is 14 residues. From germline, CDR1 is SGHTA and CDR2 FQGTGA. V was trimmed by 4 bases and J by 4 bases, leaving 13 bases between them. The data stem from a study of T cell changes during pregnancy in multiple sclerosis. This sample comprised CD4+ T cells from peripheral blood mononuclear cells, obtained in the third trimester of pregnancy. This chain connects TRBV7-3 to TRBJ1-2; the D gene is possibly TRBD1 (5 bases). This TCR came from a female donor with multiple sclerosis, enrolled in a pregnancy study. CDR3 residues: CASSSDAGGYGYTF. The CDR3, as DNA: TGTGCCAGCAGCTCCGATGCGGGGGGCTATGGCTACACCTTC.